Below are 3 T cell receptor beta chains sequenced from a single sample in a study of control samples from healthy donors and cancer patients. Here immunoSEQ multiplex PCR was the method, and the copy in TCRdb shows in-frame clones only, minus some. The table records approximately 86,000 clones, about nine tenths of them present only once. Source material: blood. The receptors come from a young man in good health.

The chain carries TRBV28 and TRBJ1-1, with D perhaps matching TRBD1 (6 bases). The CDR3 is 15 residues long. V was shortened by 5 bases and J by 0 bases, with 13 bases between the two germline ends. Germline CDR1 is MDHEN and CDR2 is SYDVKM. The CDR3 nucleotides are TGTGCCAGCAGTCCGCACAGGGAAATGAACACTGAAGCTTTCTTT. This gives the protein CASSPHREMNTEAFF. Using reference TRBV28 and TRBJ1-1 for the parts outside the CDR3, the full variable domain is DVKVTQSSRYLVKRTGEKVFLECVQDMDHENMFWYRQDPGLGLRLIYFSYDVKMKEKGDIPEGYSVSREKKERFSLILESASTNQTSMYLCASSPHREMNTEAFFGQGTRLTVV.

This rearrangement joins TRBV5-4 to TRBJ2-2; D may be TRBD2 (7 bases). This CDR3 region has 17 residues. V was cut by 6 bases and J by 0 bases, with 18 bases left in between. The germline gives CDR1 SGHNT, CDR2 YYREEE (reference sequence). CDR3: CASTISRGASNTGELFF. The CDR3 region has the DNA TGTGCCAGCACGATAAGTCGGGGGGCATCGAACACCGGGGAGCTGTTTTTT. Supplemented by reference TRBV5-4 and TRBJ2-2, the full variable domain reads ETGVTQSPTHLIKTRGQQVTLRCSSQSGHNTVSWYQQALGQGPQFIFQYYREEENGRGNFPPRFSGLQFPNYSSELNVNALELDDSALYLCASTISRGASNTGELFFGEGSRLTVL.

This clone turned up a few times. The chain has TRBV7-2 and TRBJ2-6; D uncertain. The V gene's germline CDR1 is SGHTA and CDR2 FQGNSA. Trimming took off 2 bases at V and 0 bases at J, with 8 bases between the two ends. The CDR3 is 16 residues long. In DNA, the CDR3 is TGTGCCAGCAGCTTAAGCCTGGGCTCTGGGGCCAACGTCCTGACTTTC. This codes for CASSLSLGSGANVLTF.